These T cell receptor beta chains were read from a single sample in a study of chemoradiotherapy in HPV16-positive cancers. TCRdb's table, derived via immunoSEQ multiplex PCR, lists solely in-frame clones and lacks some. Of approximately 12,000 clones in the sample, 81% were seen once. This sample was obtained from a patient who underwent chemoradiotherapy. These receptors all come from a human donor with HPV-associated anogenital cancer. Both conserved end residues are part of each CDR3. A D gene is named only where the DNA matches it firmly. Rows give clone size only sometimes, using once, few, many, or a class for an expanded clone.

clone size	V gene	J gene	CDR3 length	D gene	CDR3 protein	CDR3 DNA
.	TRBV19	TRBJ2-7	14	.	CASSKGGFTYEQYF	TGTGCCAGTAGTAAGGGCGGCTTTACCTACGAGCAGTACTTC
.	TRBV7-2	TRBJ2-7	16	TRBD2	CASSPGTSGPSYEQYF	TGTGCCAGCAGCCCCGGGACTAGCGGGCCTTCCTACGAGCAGTACTTC
.	TRBV7-2	TRBJ1-2	15	.	CASSARGGGGYGYTF	TGTGCCAGCAGCGCGCGAGGGGGGGGTGGCTATGGCTACACCTTC
.	TRBV15	TRBJ2-7	14	.	CATSRGGSSYEQYF	TGTGCCACCAGCAGAGGAGGGAGCTCCTACGAGCAGTACTTC
.	TRBV13	TRBJ2-5	16	TRBD1	CASSSVRDSLQETQYF	TGTGCCAGCAGCTCGGTCCGGGACAGCCTCCAAGAGACCCAGTACTTC
.	TRBV2	TRBJ1-4	14	TRBD1	CASSETGVGEKLFF	TGTGCCAGCAGCGAGACAGGGGTGGGTGAAAAACTGTTTTTT
.	TRBV4-3	TRBJ2-3	20	TRBD2	CASSQATPLRGGAGTDTQYF	TGCGCCAGCAGCCAAGCTACCCCCCTGCGGGGGGGCGCGGGCACAGATACGCAGTATTTT
few	TRBV2	TRBJ1-6	17	TRBD1	CASSDPLGQGTNSPLHF	TGTGCCAGCAGTGATCCCCTAGGACAGGGCACGAATTCACCCCTCCACTTT
.	TRBV19	TRBJ2-7	13	.	CASSIGRTDEQYF	TGTGCCAGTAGTATAGGACGAACCGACGAGCAGTACTTC
once	TRBV6-6	TRBJ1-6	15	.	CASSYSPEGNSPLHF	TGTGCCAGCAGTTACTCCCCTGAGGGTAATTCACCCCTCCACTTT
.	TRBV5-1	TRBJ1-6	16	.	CASSSTPSNTNSPLHF	TGCGCCAGCAGCTCGACCCCCTCTAACACTAATTCACCCCTCCACTTT
.	TRBV6-1	TRBJ1-2	14	.	CASSKKLEEYGYTF	TGTGCCAGCAGTAAAAAATTGGAGGAGTATGGCTACACCTTC
.	TRBV7-9	TRBJ1-3	14	.	CATARLISGNTIYF	TGTGCCACCGCCAGGCTAATCTCTGGAAACACCATATATTTT
few	TRBV19	TRBJ1-4	15	TRBD1	CASNDRGTENEKLFF	TGTGCCAGTAACGATCGCGGGACAGAGAATGAAAAACTGTTTTTT
once	TRBV7-9	TRBJ1-2	15	.	CASNSGGGRNYGYTF	TGTGCCAGCAACAGCGGGGGGGGGCGCAACTATGGCTACACCTTC
.	TRBV7-2	TRBJ1-2	15	TRBD1	CASSPRTGGRYGYTF	TGTGCCAGCAGCCCTCGGACAGGGGGGCGGTATGGCTACACCTTC
.	TRBV20-1	TRBJ2-1	11	.	CSASYHNEQFF	TGCAGTGCTAGCTACCACAATGAGCAGTTCTTC
.	TRBV19	TRBJ2-3	13	.	CASSSGGADTQYF	TGTGCCAGTAGTAGCGGGGGCGCAGATACGCAGTATTTT
.	TRBV28	TRBJ1-4	14	.	CASTPQGGGEKLFF	TGTGCCAGCACCCCACAGGGCGGCGGTGAAAAATTGTTTTTT
.	TRBV28	TRBJ1-1	14	TRBD1	CASSSLDRGTEAFF	TGTGCCAGCAGTTCACTCGACAGGGGAACTGAAGCTTTCTTT
.	TRBV2	TRBJ2-1	17	TRBD2	CASSEAGGLAGENEQFF	TGTGCCAGCAGTGAAGCGGGGGGACTAGCGGGGGAAAATGAGCAGTTCTTC
.	TRBV27	TRBJ1-5	14	.	CASSSGRLNQPQHF	TGTGCCAGCAGTTCCGGACGGTTAAATCAGCCCCAGCATTTT
.	TRBV7-8	TRBJ2-1	17	TRBD2	CASTPPLRLAVYNEQFF	TGTGCCAGCACCCCTCCGTTGAGACTAGCGGTCTACAATGAGCAGTTCTTC
.	TRBV15	TRBJ2-1	16	.	CATSRGAANPTNEQFF	TGTGCCACCAGCAGAGGTGCGGCTAATCCGACTAATGAGCAGTTCTTC
.	TRBV5-5	TRBJ1-4	14	.	CASSLDPGFEKLFF	TGTGCCAGCAGCTTGGATCCGGGGTTCGAAAAACTGTTTTTT
.	TRBV19	TRBJ2-1	13	TRBD1	CASRDRADNEQFF	TGTGCCAGCCGGGACAGGGCCGACAATGAGCAGTTCTTC
.	TRBV6-6	TRBJ1-1	12	.	CASSLSGTEAFF	TGTGCCAGCAGCCTCAGTGGCACTGAAGCTTTCTTT
.	TRBV7-9	TRBJ1-1	10	.	CAISGTEAFF	TGTGCCATCTCTGGGACTGAAGCTTTCTTT
once	TRBV2	TRBJ1-1	14	TRBD1	CASSNSGGGTEAFF	TGTGCCAGCAGCAATTCAGGGGGAGGTACTGAAGCTTTCTTT
.	TRBV6-5	TRBJ2-7	12	.	CASSSGSVEQYF	TGTGCCAGCAGTTCTGGGAGTGTGGAGCAGTACTTC
.	TRBV20-1	TRBJ2-3	11	.	CSASISDTQYF	TGCAGTGCTAGTATTTCAGATACGCAGTATTTT
.	TRBV7-2	TRBJ2-1	15	TRBD2	CASSQSGGALNEQFF	TGTGCCAGCAGCCAAAGCGGGGGGGCCCTCAATGAGCAGTTCTTC
few	TRBV30	TRBJ1-6	13	.	CAWSLGRDSPLHF	TGTGCCTGGAGTCTCGGGAGAGATTCACCCCTCCACTTT
.	TRBV5-1	TRBJ2-3	12	.	CASSATGDTQYF	TGCGCCAGCAGCGCGACGGGGGATACGCAGTATTTT
.	TRBV5-1	TRBJ2-2	14	.	CASSLTEVTGELFF	TGCGCCAGCAGCCTGACAGAAGTCACCGGGGAGCTGTTTTTT
.	TRBV7-6	TRBJ2-5	15	.	CASSSRERPRETQYF	TGTGCCAGCAGCTCTCGGGAACGGCCGCGGGAGACCCAGTACTTC
.	TRBV6-1	TRBJ2-4	14	.	CASNQAGAKNIQYF	TGTGCCAGCAACCAGGCAGGGGCCAAAAACATTCAGTACTTC
.	TRBV4-2	TRBJ2-5	13	.	CASSQDNLATQYF	TGTGCCAGCAGCCAGGACAACCTCGCGACCCAGTACTTC
.	TRBV7-3	TRBJ2-2	14	.	CASSLVRGTGELFF	TGTGCCAGCAGCTTGGTTCGGGGGACAGGGGAGCTGTTTTTT